This T cell receptor beta chain derives from a study of identical twins. Findings and caveats of the study: Zero-insertion analyses were open to partial confounding by invariant MAIT and iNKT cells.

Via MiXCR, TCRdb re-called the 5' RACE reads, giving one row per CDR3 protein. The sample shows around 1.7 million distinct CDR3 sequences, about 32% of them seen only once. Regarding this clonotype: Its antigen is currently unknown.

Looked up from germline, CDR1 is DFQATT and CDR2 is SNEGSKA (reference sequence). V was trimmed by 2 bases and J by 1 base, leaving 13 bases between them. This CDR3 is built from 15 residues. The sequenced material came from cord blood. The source is a newborn girl in good health. The chain employs TRBV20-1 and TRBJ2-3; D is possibly TRBD2 (5 bases). The DNA of the CDR3 is TGCAGTGCTAGATCCCGGGAAAAGGGCACAGATACGCAGTATTTT. Translation: CSARSREKGTDTQYF.